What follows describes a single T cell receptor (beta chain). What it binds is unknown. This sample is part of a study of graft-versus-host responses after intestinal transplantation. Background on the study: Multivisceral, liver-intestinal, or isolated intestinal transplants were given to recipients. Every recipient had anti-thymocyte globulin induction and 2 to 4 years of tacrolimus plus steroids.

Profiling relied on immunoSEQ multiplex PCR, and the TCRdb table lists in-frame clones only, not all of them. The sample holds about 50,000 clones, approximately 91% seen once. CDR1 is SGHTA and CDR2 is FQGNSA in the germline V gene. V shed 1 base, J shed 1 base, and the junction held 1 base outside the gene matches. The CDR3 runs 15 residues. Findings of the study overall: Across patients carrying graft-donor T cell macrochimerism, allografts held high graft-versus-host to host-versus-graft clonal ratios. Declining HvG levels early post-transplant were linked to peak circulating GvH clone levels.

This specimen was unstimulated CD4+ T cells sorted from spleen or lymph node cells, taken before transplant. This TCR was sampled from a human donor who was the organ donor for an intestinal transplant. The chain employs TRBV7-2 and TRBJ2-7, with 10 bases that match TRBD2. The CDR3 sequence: CASSLEAGGSYEQYF. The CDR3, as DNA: TGTGCCAGCAGCTTAGAAGCGGGAGGGTCCTACGAGCAGTACTTC.